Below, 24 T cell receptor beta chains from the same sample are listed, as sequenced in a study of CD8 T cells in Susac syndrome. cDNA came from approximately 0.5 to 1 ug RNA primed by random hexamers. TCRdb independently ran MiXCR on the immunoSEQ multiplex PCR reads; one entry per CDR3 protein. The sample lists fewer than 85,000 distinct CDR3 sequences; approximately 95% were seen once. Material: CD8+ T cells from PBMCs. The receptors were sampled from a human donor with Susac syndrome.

CDR3 sequence reads: CASSSGRLEAFF. CDR3 coding DNA: TGTGCCAGCAGTTCGGGACGGCTTGAAGCTTTCTTT. The V and J genes are TRBV6-6 and TRBJ1-1; tentative D call: TRBD1 (5 bases). Trimming left V 4 bases short and J 7 bases short, with 10 bases between. CDR1 and CDR2 from the germline V gene are MNHNY and SVGAGI (reference sequence). The CDR3 loop spans 12 amino acids.

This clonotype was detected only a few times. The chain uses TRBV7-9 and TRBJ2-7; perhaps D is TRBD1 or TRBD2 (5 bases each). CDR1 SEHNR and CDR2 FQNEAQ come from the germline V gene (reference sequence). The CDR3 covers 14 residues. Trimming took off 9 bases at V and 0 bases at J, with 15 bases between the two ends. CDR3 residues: CASTGTGSSYEQYF. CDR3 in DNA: TGTGCCAGTACCGGGACGGGGAGCTCCTACGAGCAGTACTTC.

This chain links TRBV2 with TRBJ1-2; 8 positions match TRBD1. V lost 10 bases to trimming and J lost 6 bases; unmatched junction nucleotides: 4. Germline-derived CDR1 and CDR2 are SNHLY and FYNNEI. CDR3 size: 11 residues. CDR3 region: CAIMDRDGYTF. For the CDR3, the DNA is TGTGCCATCATGGACAGGGATGGCTACACCTTC.

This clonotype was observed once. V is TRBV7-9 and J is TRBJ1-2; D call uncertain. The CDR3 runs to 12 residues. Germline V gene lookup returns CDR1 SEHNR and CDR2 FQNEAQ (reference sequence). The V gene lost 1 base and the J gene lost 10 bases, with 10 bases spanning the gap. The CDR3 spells CASSLEGRHYTF. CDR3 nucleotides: TGTGCCAGCAGCTTAGAGGGCCGACACTACACCTTC.

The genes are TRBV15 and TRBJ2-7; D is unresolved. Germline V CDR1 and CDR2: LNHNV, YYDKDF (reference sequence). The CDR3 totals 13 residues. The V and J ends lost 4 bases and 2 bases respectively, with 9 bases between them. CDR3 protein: CATSTPRTYEQYF. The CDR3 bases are TGTGCCACCAGCACCCCTCGTACCTACGAGCAGTACTTC.

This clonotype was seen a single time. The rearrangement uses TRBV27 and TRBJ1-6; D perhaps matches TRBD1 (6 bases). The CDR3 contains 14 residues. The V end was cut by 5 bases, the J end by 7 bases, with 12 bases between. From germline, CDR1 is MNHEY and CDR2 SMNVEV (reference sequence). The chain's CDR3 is CASSIDRRNSPLHF. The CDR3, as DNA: TGTGCCAGCAGTATTGACAGGAGGAATTCACCCCTCCACTTT.

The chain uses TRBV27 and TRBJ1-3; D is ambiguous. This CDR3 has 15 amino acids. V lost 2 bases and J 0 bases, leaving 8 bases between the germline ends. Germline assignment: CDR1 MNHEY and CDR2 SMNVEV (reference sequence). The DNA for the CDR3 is TGTGCCAGCAGTTTAATACAGCCCTCTGGAAACACCATATATTTT. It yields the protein CASSLIQPSGNTIYF.

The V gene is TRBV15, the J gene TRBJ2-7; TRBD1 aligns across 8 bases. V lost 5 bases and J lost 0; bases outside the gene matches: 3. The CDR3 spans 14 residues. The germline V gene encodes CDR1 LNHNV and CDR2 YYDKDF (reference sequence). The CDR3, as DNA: TGTGCCACCAGCCCGGGGACAGGCTCCTACGAGCAGTACTTC. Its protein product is CATSPGTGSYEQYF. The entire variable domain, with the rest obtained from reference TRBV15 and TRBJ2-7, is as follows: DAMVIQNPRYQVTQFGKPVTLSCSQTLNHNVMYWYQQKSSQAPKLLFHYYDKDFNNEADTPDNFQSRRPNTSFCFLDIRSPGLGDTAMYLCATSPGTGSYEQYFGPGTRLTVT.

The CDR3 is CASVPLAPGTGGISNQPQHF. Written as DNA, the CDR3 is TGTGCCAGCGTCCCCTTGGCGCCGGGGACAGGGGGCATTAGCAATCAGCCCCAGCATTTT. This chain connects TRBV27 to TRBJ1-5, with 12 bases lining up with TRBD1. The germline CDR1 and CDR2 sequences are MNHEY and SMNVEV (reference sequence). J was trimmed by 0 bases and V by 8 bases; bases with no gene match: 17. The CDR3 extends over 20 amino acids.

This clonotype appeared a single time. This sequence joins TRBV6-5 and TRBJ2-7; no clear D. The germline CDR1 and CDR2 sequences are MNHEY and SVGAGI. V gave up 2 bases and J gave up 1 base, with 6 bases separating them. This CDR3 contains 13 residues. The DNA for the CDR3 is TGTGCCAGCAGTTACCTGGCGTCCTACGAGCAGTACTTC. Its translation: CASSYLASYEQYF.

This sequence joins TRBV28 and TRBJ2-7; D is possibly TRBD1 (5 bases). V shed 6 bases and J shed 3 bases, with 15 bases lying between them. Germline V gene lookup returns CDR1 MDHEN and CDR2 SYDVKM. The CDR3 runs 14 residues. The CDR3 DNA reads TGTGCCAGCAGCCTACAGGACAACTACTACGAGCAGTACTTC. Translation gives CASSLQDNYYEQYF.

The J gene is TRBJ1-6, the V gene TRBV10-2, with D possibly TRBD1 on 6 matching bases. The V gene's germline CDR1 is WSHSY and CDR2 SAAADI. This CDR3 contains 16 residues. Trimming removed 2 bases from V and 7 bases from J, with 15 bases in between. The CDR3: CASSERGRSWNSPLHF. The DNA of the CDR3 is TGCGCCAGCAGTGAGAGGGGGAGGTCTTGGAATTCACCCCTCCACTTT.

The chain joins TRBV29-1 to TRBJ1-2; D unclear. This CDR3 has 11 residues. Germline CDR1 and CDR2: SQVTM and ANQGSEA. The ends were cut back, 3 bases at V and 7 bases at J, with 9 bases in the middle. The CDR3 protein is CSVDARGGYTF. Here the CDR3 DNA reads TGCAGCGTTGATGCCCGGGGTGGCTACACCTTC.

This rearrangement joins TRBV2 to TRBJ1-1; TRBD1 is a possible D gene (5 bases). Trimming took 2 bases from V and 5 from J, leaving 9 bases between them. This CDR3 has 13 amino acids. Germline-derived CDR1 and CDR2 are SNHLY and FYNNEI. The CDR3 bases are TGTGCCAGCAGTGAAACCGGGGGGACTGAAGCTTTCTTT. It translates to CASSETGGTEAFF.

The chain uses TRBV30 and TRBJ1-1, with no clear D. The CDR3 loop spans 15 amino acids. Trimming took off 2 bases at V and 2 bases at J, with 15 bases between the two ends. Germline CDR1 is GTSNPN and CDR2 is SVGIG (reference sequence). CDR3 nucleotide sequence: TGTGCCTGGAGTTGGGCCGGCACCAAAAACACTGAAGCTTTCTTT. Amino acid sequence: CAWSWAGTKNTEAFF.

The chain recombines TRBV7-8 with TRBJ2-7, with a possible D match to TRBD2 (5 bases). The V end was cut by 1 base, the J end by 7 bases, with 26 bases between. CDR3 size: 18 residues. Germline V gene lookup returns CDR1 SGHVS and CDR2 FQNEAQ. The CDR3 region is CASSLGGLPGRNEGEQYF. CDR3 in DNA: TGTGCCAGCAGCTTAGGAGGGCTACCGGGCCGGAACGAGGGTGAGCAGTACTTC.

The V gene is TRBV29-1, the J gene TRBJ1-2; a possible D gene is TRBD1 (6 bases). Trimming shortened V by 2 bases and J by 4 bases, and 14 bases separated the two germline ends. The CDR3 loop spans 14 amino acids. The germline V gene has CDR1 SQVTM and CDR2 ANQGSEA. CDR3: CSVEYAGAGYGYTF. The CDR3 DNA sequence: TGCAGCGTTGAATATGCAGGGGCGGGCTATGGCTACACCTTC.

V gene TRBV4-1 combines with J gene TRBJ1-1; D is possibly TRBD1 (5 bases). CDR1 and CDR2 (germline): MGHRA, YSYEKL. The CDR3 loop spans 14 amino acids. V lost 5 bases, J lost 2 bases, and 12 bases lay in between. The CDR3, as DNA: TGCGCCAGCAGCGTCTTCGGGGGTAACACTGAAGCTTTCTTT. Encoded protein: CASSVFGGNTEAFF.

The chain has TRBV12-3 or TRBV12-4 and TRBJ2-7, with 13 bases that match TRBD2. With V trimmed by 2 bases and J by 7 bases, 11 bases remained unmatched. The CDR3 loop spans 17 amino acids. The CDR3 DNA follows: TGTGCCAGCAGTTTATGGACTAGCGGGGGCACAGGAGAAGAGCAGTACTTC. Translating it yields CASSLWTSGGTGEEQYF.

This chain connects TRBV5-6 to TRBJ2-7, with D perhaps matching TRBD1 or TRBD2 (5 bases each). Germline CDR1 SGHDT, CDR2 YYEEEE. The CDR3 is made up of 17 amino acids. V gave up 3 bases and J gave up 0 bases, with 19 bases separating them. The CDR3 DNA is TGTGCCAGCAGCTCGACGGATGGGGGATCCCCCTCCTACGAGCAGTACTTC. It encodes CASSSTDGGSPSYEQYF.

The DNA for the CDR3 is TGTGCCAGCAGTTCCCTCGAAGGGCACGAGCAGTTCTTC. This sequence encodes CASSSLEGHEQFF. This sequence joins TRBV28 and TRBJ2-1; D uncertain. The germline V and J ends were trimmed by 4 bases and 10 bases, with 14 bases remaining between them. CDR1 is MDHEN, CDR2 SYDVKM, per germline. The CDR3 extends over 13 amino acids.

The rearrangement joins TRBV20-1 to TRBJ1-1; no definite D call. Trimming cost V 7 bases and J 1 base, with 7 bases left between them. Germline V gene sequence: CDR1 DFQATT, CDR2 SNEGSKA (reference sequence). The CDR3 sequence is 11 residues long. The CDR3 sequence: CSVTKNTEAFF. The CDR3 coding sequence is TGCAGTGTTACCAAGAACACTGAAGCTTTCTTT.

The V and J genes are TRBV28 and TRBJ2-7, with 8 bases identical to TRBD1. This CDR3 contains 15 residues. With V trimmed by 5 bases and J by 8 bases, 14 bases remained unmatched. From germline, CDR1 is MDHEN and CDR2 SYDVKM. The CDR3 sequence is CASSPPPGRGPQQYF. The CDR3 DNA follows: TGTGCCAGCAGTCCGCCCCCCGGCAGGGGGCCACAGCAGTACTTC. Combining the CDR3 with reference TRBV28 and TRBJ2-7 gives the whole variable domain DVKVTQSSRYLVKRTGEKVFLECVQDMDHENMFWYRQDPGLGLRLIYFSYDVKMKEKGDIPEGYSVSREKKERFSLILESASTNQTSMYLCASSPPPGRGPQQYFGPGTRLTVT.

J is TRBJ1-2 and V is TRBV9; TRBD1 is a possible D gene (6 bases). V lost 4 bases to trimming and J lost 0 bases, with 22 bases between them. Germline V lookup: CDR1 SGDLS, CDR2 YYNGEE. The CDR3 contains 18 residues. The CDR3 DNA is TGTGCCAGCAGCTTCTCGGACAGACAGGATCTTACTAACTATGGCTACACCTTC. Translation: CASSFSDRQDLTNYGYTF.